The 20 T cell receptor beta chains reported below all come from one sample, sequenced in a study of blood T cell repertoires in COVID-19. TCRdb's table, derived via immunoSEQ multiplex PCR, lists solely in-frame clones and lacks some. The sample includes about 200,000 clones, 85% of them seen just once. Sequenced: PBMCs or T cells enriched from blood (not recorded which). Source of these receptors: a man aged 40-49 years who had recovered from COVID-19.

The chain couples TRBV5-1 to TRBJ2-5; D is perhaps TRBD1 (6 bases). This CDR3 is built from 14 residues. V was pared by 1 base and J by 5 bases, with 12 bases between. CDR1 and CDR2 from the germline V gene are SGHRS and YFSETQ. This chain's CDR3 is CASSLTGWQETQYF. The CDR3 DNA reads TGCGCCAGCAGCTTGACAGGGTGGCAGGAGACCCAGTACTTC.

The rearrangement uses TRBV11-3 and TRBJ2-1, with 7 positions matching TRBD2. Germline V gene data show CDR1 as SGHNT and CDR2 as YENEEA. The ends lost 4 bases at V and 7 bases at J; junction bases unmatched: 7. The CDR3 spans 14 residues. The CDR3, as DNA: TGTGCCAGCAGCTCATGGGGGGGGGAGAATGAGCAGTTCTTC. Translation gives CASSSWGGENEQFF.

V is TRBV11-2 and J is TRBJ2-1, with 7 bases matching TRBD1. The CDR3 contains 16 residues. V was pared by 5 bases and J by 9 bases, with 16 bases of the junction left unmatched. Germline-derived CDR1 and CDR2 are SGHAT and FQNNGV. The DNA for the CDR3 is TGTGCCAGCAGCAGACACCCGGGACAGCAACTGGGTGAGCAGTTCTTC. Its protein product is CASSRHPGQQLGEQFF.

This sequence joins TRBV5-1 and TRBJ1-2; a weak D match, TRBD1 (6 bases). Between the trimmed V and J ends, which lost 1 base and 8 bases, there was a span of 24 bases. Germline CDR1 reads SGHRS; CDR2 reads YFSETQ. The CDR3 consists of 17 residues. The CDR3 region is CASSLRWDKTPSGGYTF. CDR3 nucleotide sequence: TGCGCCAGCAGCTTGAGGTGGGACAAGACTCCCTCGGGCGGCTACACCTTC.

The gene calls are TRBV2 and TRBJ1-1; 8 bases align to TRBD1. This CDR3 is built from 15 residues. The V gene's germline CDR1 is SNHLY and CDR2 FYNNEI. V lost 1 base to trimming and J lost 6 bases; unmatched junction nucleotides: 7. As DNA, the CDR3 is TGTGCCAGCAGTGAAGTCCCAGGGGGCATCGCTGAAGCTTTCTTT. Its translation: CASSEVPGGIAEAFF.

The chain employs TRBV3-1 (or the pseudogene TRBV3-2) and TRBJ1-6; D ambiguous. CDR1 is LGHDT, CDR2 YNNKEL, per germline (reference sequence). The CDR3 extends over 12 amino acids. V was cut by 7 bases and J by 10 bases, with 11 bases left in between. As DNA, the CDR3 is TGTGCCAGCACGAGCTCGGGGTCACCCCTCCACTTT. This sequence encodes CASTSSGSPLHF.

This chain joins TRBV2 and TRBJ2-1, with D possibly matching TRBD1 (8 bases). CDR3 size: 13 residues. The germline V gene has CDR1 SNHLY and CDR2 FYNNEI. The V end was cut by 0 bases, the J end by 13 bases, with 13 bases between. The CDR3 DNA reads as TGTGCCAGCAGTGAAGCCGGGGGGACAGGTCAGTTCTTC. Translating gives CASSEAGGTGQFF.

The CDR3 loop reads CASSLDIFYEQYF. As DNA, the CDR3 is TGTGCCAGCAGCCTGGACATATTCTACGAGCAGTACTTC. The genes are TRBV7-9 and TRBJ2-7; possibly TRBD1 for D (5 bases). V lost 5 bases, J lost 3 bases, and 11 bases lay in between. There are 13 residues in the CDR3. The germline V gene encodes CDR1 SEHNR and CDR2 FQNEAQ (reference sequence).

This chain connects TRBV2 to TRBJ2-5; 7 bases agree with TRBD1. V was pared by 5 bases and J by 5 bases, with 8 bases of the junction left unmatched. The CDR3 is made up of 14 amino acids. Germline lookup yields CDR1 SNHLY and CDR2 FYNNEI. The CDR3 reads CASSYRQGRETQYF. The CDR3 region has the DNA TGTGCCAGCAGTTACCGACAGGGACGGGAGACCCAGTACTTC.

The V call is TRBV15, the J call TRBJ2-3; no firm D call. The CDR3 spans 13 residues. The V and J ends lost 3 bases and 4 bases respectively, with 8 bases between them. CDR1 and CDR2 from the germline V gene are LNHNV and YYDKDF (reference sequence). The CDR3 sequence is CATSSFGADTQYF. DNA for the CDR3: TGTGCCACCAGCAGTTTTGGAGCAGATACGCAGTATTTT. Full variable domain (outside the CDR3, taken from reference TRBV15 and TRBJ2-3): DAMVIQNPRYQVTQFGKPVTLSCSQTLNHNVMYWYQQKSSQAPKLLFHYYDKDFNNEADTPDNFQSRRPNTSFCFLDIRSPGLGDTAMYLCATSSFGADTQYFGPGTRLTVL.

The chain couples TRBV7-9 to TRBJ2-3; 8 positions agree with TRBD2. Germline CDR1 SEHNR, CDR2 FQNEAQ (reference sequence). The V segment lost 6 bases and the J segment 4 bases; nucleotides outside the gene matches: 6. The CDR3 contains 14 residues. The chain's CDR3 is CASRTAGVSDTQYF. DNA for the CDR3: TGTGCCAGCAGAACAGCGGGAGTATCAGATACGCAGTATTTT.

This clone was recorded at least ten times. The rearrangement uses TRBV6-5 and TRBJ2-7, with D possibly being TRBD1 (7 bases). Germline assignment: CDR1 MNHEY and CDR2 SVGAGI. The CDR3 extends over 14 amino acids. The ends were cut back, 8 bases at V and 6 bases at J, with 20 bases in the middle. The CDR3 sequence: CASSTGEGAGEQYF. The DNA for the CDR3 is TGTGCCAGCTCAACGGGAGAGGGGGCTGGCGAGCAGTACTTC.

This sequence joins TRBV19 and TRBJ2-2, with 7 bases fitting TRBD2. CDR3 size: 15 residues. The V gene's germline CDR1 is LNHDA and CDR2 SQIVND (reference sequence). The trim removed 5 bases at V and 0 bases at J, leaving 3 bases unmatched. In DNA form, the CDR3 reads TGTGCCAGTAGTTCCACTAGCGCGAACACCGGGGAGCTGTTTTTT. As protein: CASSSTSANTGELFF. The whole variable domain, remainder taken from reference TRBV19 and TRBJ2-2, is DGGITQSPKYLFRKEGQNVTLSCEQNLNHDAMYWYRQDPGQGLRLIYYSQIVNDFQKGDIAEGYSVSREKKESFPLTVTSAQKNPTAFYLCASSSTSANTGELFFGEGSRLTVL.

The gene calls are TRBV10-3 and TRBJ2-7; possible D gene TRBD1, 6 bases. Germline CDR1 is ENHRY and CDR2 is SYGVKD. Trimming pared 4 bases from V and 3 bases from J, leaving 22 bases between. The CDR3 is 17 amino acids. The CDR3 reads CAISASLGQTRIYEQYF. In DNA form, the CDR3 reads TGTGCCATCAGTGCATCATTAGGACAGACCAGAATCTACGAGCAGTACTTC.

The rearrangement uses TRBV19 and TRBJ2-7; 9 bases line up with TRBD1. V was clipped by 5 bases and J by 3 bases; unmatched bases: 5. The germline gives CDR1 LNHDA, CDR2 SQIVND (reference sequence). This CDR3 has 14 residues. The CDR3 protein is CASSEDRGSYEQYF. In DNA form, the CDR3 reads TGTGCCAGTAGTGAGGACAGGGGAAGCTACGAGCAGTACTTC.

The CDR3 protein is CASSIGGSGGELFF. CDR3 sequence (DNA): TGTGCCAGTAGTATAGGCGGGAGTGGTGGGGAGCTGTTTTTT. This chain connects TRBV19 to TRBJ2-2; 7 positions agree with TRBD2. The germline V gene encodes CDR1 LNHDA and CDR2 SQIVND (reference sequence). The CDR3 contains 14 residues. Trimming removed 1 base from V and 8 bases from J; junction bases left unmatched: 4.

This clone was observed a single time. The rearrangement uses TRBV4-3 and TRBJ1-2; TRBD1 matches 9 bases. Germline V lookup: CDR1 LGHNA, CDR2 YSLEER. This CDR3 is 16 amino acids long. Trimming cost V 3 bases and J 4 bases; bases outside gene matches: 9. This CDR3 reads CASSQVDRGGGYGYTF. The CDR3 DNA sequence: TGCGCCAGCAGCCAGGTGGACAGGGGAGGGGGCTATGGCTACACCTTC.

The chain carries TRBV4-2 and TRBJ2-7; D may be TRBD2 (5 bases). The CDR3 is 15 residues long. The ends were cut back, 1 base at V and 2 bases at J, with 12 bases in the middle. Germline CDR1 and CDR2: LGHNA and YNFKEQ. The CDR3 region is CASSQAAAGTYEQYF. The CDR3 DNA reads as TGTGCCAGCAGCCAAGCGGCCGCCGGGACCTACGAGCAGTACTTC.

This CDR3 reads CASSRYAGVWANTEAFF. The CDR3 DNA reads as TGTGCCAGCAGCCGCTACGCGGGGGTTTGGGCTAACACTGAAGCTTTCTTT. The J gene is TRBJ1-1, the V gene TRBV5-6; D is perhaps TRBD1 (5 bases). Germline loops: CDR1 SGHDT, CDR2 YYEEEE. The CDR3 covers 17 residues. Trimming took 4 bases from V and 2 from J, leaving 21 bases between them.

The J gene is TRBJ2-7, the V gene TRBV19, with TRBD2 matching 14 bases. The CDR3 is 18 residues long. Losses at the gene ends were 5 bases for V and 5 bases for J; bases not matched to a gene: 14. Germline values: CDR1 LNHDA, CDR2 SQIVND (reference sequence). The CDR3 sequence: CASSDLSGTSGSRDEQYF. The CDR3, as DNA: TGTGCCAGTAGTGATCTTTCTGGGACTAGCGGGAGTCGGGACGAGCAGTACTTC.